A selection of T cell receptor beta chains follows, all from one sample in a study of T cell repertoires in cytomegalovirus infection. TCRdb reanalysed the reads using MiXCR and keeps one entry per CDR3 protein. The sample shows fewer than 550,000 distinct CDR3 sequences, approximately 25% of them seen only once. Sequencing input: PBMCs. These receptors all stem from a human donor in good health (CMV status not recorded). Some clones in this sample may be carry-over from other donors' samples. Both conserved end residues are part of each CDR3. D genes are given only for firm matches. The size field is filled for only some rows; it gives once, few, many or a size class.

j_call | d_call | v_call | clone_size | cdr3_nt | cdr3_aa
TRBJ2-7 | TRBD2 | TRBV10-3 | few | TGTGCCATCAGACTTAGCGGGAACTCGTACGAGCAGTACTTC | CAIRLSGNSYEQYF
TRBJ1-2 | . | TRBV24-1 | . | TGTGCCACCAGTGATCGGGGCCGTGGCTACACCTTC | CATSDRGRGYTF
TRBJ2-5 | . | TRBV20-1 | . | TGCAGTGCTAGTTTCGGGCAAGAGACCCAGTACTTC | CSASFGQETQYF
TRBJ1-3 | . | TRBV7-2 | few | TGTGCCAGCAGCCCCGCGAGGGTAGACTCTGGAAACACCATATATTTT | CASSPARVDSGNTIYF
TRBJ2-3 | . | TRBV20-1 | . | TGCAGTGCTTTCGAGGGGAGAGATACGCAGTATTTT | CSAFEGRDTQYF
TRBJ2-1 | TRBD2 | TRBV5-4 | . | TGTGCCAGCAGCTTGGCCGGTAGCGGGTCGTACAATGAGCAGTTCTTC | CASSLAGSGSYNEQFF
TRBJ2-3 | . | TRBV28 | once | TGTGCCAGCAGTCCGCGGACAGTTCCTCTGCTATTGTATTTT | CASSPRTVPLLLYF
TRBJ1-4 | TRBD1 | TRBV7-9 | few | TGTGCCAGCAGCGTATTGGCCGGGACAGGGCAGGGAAAACTGTTTTTT | CASSVLAGTGQGKLFF
TRBJ2-7 | TRBD2 | TRBV20-1 | few | TGCAGTGCTCCCCCCCGGGGGGGCTGGCGGGAGCACTACGAGCAGTACTTC | CSAPPRGGWREHYEQYF
TRBJ2-1 | TRBD2 | TRBV20-1 | few | TGCAGTGCTCCGGGACTAGTATACAATGAGCAGTTCTTC | CSAPGLVYNEQFF
TRBJ1-2 | . | TRBV10-2 | . | TGCGCCAGCAGTGGGCGGGTCTTTCTCCCAGATGGCTACACCTTC | CASSGRVFLPDGYTF
TRBJ1-5 | . | TRBV18 | few | TGTGCCAGCTCACCACCAACAGATAATAGCAATCAGCCCCAGCATTTT | CASSPPTDNSNQPQHF
TRBJ1-2 | . | TRBV6-1 | few | TGTGCCAGCAGGTGGTTGAAGGGTGGCTACACCTTC | CASRWLKGGYTF
TRBJ2-1 | TRBD2 | TRBV29-1 | . | TGCAGCGTTGACGGGACTAGCGGTTCCTACAATGAGCAGTTCTTC | CSVDGTSGSYNEQFF
TRBJ2-5 | TRBD1 | TRBV6-2/TRBV6-3 | few | TGTGCCAGCAGTTACTCGACAGGGCAAGAGACCCAGTACTTC | CASSYSTGQETQYF
TRBJ2-7 | . | TRBV6-1 | . | TGTGCCAGCAGTGAAGGCGGGCCGAACTACGAGCAGTACTTC | CASSEGGPNYEQYF
TRBJ2-1 | TRBD2 | TRBV4-1 | . | TGCGCCAGCAGCCGGGATAGCGGGAGTAATGAGCAGTTCTTC | CASSRDSGSNEQFF
TRBJ1-2 | . | TRBV4-3 | . | TGCGCCAGCAGCCAAGATGAAGGATATTATGGCTACACCTTC | CASSQDEGYYGYTF
TRBJ1-5 | . | TRBV28 | few | TGTGCCAGCAGTGCCGGTTGGCAGCCCCAGCATTTT | CASSAGWQPQHF
TRBJ2-6 | TRBD1 | TRBV4-1 | . | TGCGCCAGCAGCCCAGATTTGGACAGGGGAACCTCTGGGGCCAACGTCCTGACTTTC | CASSPDLDRGTSGANVLTF
TRBJ2-2 | . | TRBV7-2 | few | TGTGCCAGCAGCGGTGGGAGCAGGGAGCTGTTTTTT | CASSGGSRELFF
TRBJ2-3 | . | TRBV29-1 | . | TGCAGCGTTCTTCCCGACGGGGCCGGGGATACGCAGTATTTT | CSVLPDGAGDTQYF
TRBJ2-1 | . | TRBV5-1 | few | TGCGCCAGCAGTATTAGGCGGGATGAGCAGTTCTTC | CASSIRRDEQFF
TRBJ2-3 | TRBD2 | TRBV6-2/TRBV6-3 | . | TGTGCCAGCAGCCTTCCTAGCGGGGGGCCAGATACGCAGTATTTT | CASSLPSGGPDTQYF
TRBJ1-2 | . | TRBV12-3/TRBV12-4 | . | TGTGCCAGCAGAGTACAGGGATCGGGCTACACCTTC | CASRVQGSGYTF
TRBJ2-1 | . | TRBV11-2 | many | TGTGCCAGCAGCTTAGGTTTGGCGGGTAGTGGCAATGAGCAGTTCTTC | CASSLGLAGSGNEQFF
TRBJ1-4 | TRBD1 | TRBV28 | few | TGTGCCAGCACCGACAGGGGGCGTAGTGAAAAACTGTTTTTT | CASTDRGRSEKLFF
TRBJ2-1 | TRBD2 | TRBV27 | few | TGTGCCAGCAGCCCGACTAGCACTAGACTTTACAATGAGCAGTTCTTC | CASSPTSTRLYNEQFF
TRBJ2-2 | . | TRBV4-3 | few | TGCGCCAGCACACGGACGGCGTATAACACCGGGGAGCTGTTTTTT | CASTRTAYNTGELFF
TRBJ2-7 | TRBD1 | TRBV6-1 | few | TGTGCCAGCAGTGAAGTCGGGACAGGGAGATACGAGCAGTACTTC | CASSEVGTGRYEQYF
TRBJ2-7 | . | TRBV7-2 | many | TGTGCCAGCAGCTCCAGGGTCTCCTACGAGCAGTACTTC | CASSSRVSYEQYF
TRBJ1-6 | . | TRBV12-3/TRBV12-4 | few | TGTGCCAGCAGGACGTCCCTGGGTATGTCCTATAATTCACCCCTCCACTTT | CASRTSLGMSYNSPLHF
TRBJ2-7 | . | TRBV4-3 | . | TGCGCCAGCAGCCAAGAGAAGGGGACCGCGGTGTACGAGCAGTACTTC | CASSQEKGTAVYEQYF
TRBJ2-2 | . | TRBV19 | . | TGTGCCAGTAGTATAGCATCAGGCTTCACCGGGGAGCTGTTTTTT | CASSIASGFTGELFF
TRBJ1-2 | . | TRBV14 | once | TGTGCCAGCAGCCAAGGAGGCGTGGATCGAAGAAACTATGGCTACACCTTC | CASSQGGVDRRNYGYTF
TRBJ1-5 | TRBD1 | TRBV19 | few | TGTGCCAGTAGTCCTGAGGGACAGCTTCATAGCAATCAGCCCCAGCATTTT | CASSPEGQLHSNQPQHF
TRBJ2-1 | . | TRBV29-1 | . | TGCAGCGCCTTGCCGTACAATGAGCAGTTCTTC | CSALPYNEQFF
TRBJ1-4 | TRBD1 | TRBV7-9 | . | TGTGCCAGCAGCGAGGACGACGCAGGGGGCTCTAATGAAAAACTGTTTTTT | CASSEDDAGGSNEKLFF
TRBJ1-5 | . | TRBV5-4 | . | TGTGCCAGCAGCTTGGGACTCAGGAATAGCAATCAGCCCCAGCATTTT | CASSLGLRNSNQPQHF
TRBJ2-1 | TRBD2 | TRBV18 | . | TGTGCCAGCTCACCTAGACTAGCGGCCGACTCCTACAATGAGCAGTTCTTC | CASSPRLAADSYNEQFF